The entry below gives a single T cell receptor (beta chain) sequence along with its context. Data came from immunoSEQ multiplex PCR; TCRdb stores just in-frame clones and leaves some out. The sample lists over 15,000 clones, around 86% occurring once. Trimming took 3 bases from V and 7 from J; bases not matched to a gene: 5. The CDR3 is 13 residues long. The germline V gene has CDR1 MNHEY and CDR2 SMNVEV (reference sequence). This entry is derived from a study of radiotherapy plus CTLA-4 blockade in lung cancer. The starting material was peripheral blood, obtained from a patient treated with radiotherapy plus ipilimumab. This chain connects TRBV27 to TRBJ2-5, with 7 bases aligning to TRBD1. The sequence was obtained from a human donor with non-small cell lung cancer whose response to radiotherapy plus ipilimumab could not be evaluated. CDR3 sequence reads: CASSLYRGGTQYF. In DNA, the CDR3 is TGTGCCAGCAGTTTGTACAGGGGTGGGACCCAGTACTTC.